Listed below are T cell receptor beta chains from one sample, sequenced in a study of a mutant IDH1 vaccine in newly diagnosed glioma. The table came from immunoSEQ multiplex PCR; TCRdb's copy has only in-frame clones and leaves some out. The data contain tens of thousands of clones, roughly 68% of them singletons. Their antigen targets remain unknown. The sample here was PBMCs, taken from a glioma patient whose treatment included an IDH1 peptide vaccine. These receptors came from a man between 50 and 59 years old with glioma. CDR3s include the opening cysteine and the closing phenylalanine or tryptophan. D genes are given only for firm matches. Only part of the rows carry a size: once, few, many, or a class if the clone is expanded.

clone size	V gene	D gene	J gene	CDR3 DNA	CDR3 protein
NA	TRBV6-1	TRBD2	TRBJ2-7	TGTGCCAGCAGTGAAGCTTTGCGGGGGACCTACGAGCAGTACTTC	CASSEALRGTYEQYF
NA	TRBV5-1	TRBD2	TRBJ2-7	TGCGCCAGCAGCTTGGATAGCGGGGGGAATTACGAGCAGTACTTC	CASSLDSGGNYEQYF
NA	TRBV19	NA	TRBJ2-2	TGTGCCAGTAGTATAGGGGCAGGCCCCGGGGAGCTGTTTTTT	CASSIGAGPGELFF
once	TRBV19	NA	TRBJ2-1	TGTGCCAGTAGTGGACTTCGGACGGCGAGCTCCTACAATGAGCAGTTCTTC	CASSGLRTASSYNEQFF
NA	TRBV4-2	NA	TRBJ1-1	TGTGCCAGCAGCCAAGGGGGGAGTGCGAACACTGAAGCTTTCTTT	CASSQGGSANTEAFF
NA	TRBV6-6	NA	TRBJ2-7	TGTGCCAGCAGCAGGGACTTCTACGAGCAGTACTTC	CASSRDFYEQYF
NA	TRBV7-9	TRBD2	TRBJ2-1	TGTGCCAGCAGCTCGACTAGCGGGGGCCATTACAATGAGCAGTTCTTC	CASSSTSGGHYNEQFF
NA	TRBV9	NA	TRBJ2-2	TGTGCCAGCAGCCCCCTCGGGGAGAACACCGGGGAGCTGTTTTTT	CASSPLGENTGELFF
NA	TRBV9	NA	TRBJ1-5	TGTGCCAGCAGCGCAGGCGTCGGGGCGAATCAGCCCCAGCATTTT	CASSAGVGANQPQHF
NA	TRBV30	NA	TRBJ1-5	TGTGCCTGGAGTGTACGGGGTAATCAGCCCCAGCATTTT	CAWSVRGNQPQHF
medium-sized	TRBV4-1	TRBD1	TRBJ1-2	TGCGCCAGCAGCCAAGTAGGGACAGCCTATGGCTACACCTTC	CASSQVGTAYGYTF
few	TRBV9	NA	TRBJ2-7	TGTGCCAGCAGCGTAGCAGCAGGGGGGGAGCAGTACTTC	CASSVAAGGEQYF
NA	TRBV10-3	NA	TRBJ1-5	TGTGCCATCAGTGAAAAATGGAGGCAGGGTGACCAGCCCCAGCATTTT	CAISEKWRQGDQPQHF
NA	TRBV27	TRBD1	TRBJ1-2	TGTGCCAGTCGGAGGACAGGGACTTTAGGCTATGGCTACACCTTC	CASRRTGTLGYGYTF
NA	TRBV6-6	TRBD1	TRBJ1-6	TGTGCCAGCAGTTCCTCAGGGGGTGATAATTCACCCCTCCACTTT	CASSSSGGDNSPLHF
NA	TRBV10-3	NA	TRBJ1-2	TGTGCCATCAGTGAGTCCAAGGCTAACTATGGCTACACCTTC	CAISESKANYGYTF
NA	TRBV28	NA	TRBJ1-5	TGTGCCAGCAGTGCCCTGGGGGACATTAGCAATCAGCCCCAGCATTTT	CASSALGDISNQPQHF
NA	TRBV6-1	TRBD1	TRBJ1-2	TGTGCCAGCAGTGAAATGGGACAGGGGTCCTATGGCTACACCTTC	CASSEMGQGSYGYTF
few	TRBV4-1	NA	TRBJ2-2	TGCGCCAGCAGCCAAGATCGCTCCACCGGGGAGCTGTTTTTT	CASSQDRSTGELFF
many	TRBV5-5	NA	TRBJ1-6	TGTGCCAGCAGCCTGGAGGGACGACGTAGGAGCTCCTATAATTCACCCCTCCACTTT	CASSLEGRRRSSYNSPLHF
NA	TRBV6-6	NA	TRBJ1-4	TGTGCCAGCAGTTCTACCGACGGGGGTATTAATGAAAAACTGTTTTTT	CASSSTDGGINEKLFF
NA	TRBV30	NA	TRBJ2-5	TGTGCCTGGGGGGAGCGGGTGATCACACAAGAGACCCAGTACTTC	CAWGERVITQETQYF
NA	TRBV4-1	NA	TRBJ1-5	TGCGCCAGCAGCCAAGAACTCAGGATTTATCAGCCCCAGCATTTT	CASSQELRIYQPQHF
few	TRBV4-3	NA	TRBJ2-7	TGCGCCAGCGCGCAGGGGTTCGCCTACGAGCAGTACTTC	CASAQGFAYEQYF
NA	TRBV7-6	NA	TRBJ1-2	TGTGCCAGCAGCCCGGGTGGGGGCATCGTCGGCTACACCTTC	CASSPGGGIVGYTF
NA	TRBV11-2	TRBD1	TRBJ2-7	TGTGCCAGCAGCGAAGGACAGGGAGTTTACGAGCAGTACTTC	CASSEGQGVYEQYF
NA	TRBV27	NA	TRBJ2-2	TGTGCCAGCAGTTTTACGTGGGACATTAACACCGGGGAGCTGTTTTTT	CASSFTWDINTGELFF
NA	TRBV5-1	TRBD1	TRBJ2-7	TGCGCCAGCAGGGGACCTACCGGGACAGGGGGTTTCTACGAGCAGTACTTC	CASRGPTGTGGFYEQYF
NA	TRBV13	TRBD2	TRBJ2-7	TGTGCCAGCAGCTCGACTTTAGCGGGGGGCTACGAGCAGTACTTC	CASSSTLAGGYEQYF
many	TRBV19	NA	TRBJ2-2	TGTGCCAGTAGCCCACGAGGCAGGGGACCCGGGGAGCTGTTTTTT	CASSPRGRGPGELFF
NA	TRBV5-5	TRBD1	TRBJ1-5	TGTGCCAGCAGCCTGGACAGGGGTAAGGGTCAGCCCCAGCATTTT	CASSLDRGKGQPQHF
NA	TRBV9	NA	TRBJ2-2	TGTGCCAGCAGCGTTGGGATTAAATCCACCGGGGAGCTGTTTTTT	CASSVGIKSTGELFF
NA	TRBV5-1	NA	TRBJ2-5	TGCGCCAGCAGCTATGGGACCGGCCAGAGAGAGACCCAGTACTTC	CASSYGTGQRETQYF
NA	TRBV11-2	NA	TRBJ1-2	TGTGCCAGCAGCTTAGTCAGGGGCGATGGCTACACCTTC	CASSLVRGDGYTF
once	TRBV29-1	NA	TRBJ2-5	TGCAGCGTTGAAGAAGGCCCGGGGGCGAGAGAGACCCAGTACTTC	CSVEEGPGARETQYF
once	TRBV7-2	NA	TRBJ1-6	TGTGCCAGCAGCCCGAGTAGGGGGTCTAATTCACCCCTCCACTTT	CASSPSRGSNSPLHF
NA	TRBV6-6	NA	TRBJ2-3	TGTGCCAGCAGTTCGAACAGGCCGTCCACAGATACGCAGTATTTT	CASSSNRPSTDTQYF
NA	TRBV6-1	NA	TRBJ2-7	TGTGCCAGCAGCAACTACGAGCAGTACTTC	CASSNYEQYF
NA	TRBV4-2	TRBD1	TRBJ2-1	TGTGCCAGCAGCCAAGGGGGGACAGGGGGCAATAATGAGCAGTTCTTC	CASSQGGTGGNNEQFF
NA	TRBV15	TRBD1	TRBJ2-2	TGTGCCACCAGCAGGGGAGGACAGGGGGTAGGGGAGCTGTTTTTT	CATSRGGQGVGELFF
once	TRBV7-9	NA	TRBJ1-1	TGTGCCAGCAGCCAGACCCACACTGAAGCTTTCTTT	CASSQTHTEAFF
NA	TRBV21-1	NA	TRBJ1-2	TGTGCCAGCAGCCGGACGGAGGGACAGGGTCTTGGCTACACCTTC	CASSRTEGQGLGYTF
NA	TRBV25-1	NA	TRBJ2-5	TGTGCCAGCAGTTCAGGGAGGCAGACCCAGTACTTC	CASSSGRQTQYF
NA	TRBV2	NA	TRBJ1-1	TGTGCCAGCTCCGAGCGGGGGGCCCCTTTGAACACTGAAGCTTTCTTT	CASSERGAPLNTEAFF
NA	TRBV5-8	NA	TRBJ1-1	TGTGCCAGCAGGGCCGGGCAGAACACTGAAGCTTTCTTT	CASRAGQNTEAFF